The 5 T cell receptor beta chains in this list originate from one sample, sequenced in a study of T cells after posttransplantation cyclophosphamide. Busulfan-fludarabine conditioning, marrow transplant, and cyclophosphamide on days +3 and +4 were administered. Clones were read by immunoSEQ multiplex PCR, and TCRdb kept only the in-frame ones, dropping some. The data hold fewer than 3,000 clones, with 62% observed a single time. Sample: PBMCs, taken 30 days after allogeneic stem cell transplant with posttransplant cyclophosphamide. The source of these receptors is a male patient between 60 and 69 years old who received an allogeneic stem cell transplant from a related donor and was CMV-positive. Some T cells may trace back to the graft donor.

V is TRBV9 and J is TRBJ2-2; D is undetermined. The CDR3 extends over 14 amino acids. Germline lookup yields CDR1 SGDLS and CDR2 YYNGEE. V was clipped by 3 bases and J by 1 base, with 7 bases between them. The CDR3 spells CASSATVNTGELFF. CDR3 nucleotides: TGTGCCAGCAGCGCCACGGTGAACACCGGGGAGCTGTTTTTT.

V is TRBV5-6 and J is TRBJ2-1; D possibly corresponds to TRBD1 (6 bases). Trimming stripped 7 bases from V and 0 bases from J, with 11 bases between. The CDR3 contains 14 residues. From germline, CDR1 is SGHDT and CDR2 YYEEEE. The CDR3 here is CASLTGLSYNEQFF. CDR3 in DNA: TGTGCCAGCTTGACAGGTCTCTCCTACAATGAGCAGTTCTTC. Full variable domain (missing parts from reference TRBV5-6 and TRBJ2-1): DAGVTQSPTHLIKTRGQQVTLRCSPKSGHDTVSWYQQALGQGPQFIFQYYEEEERQRGNFPDRFSGHQFPNYSSELNVNALLLGDSALYLCASLTGLSYNEQFFGPGTRLTVL.

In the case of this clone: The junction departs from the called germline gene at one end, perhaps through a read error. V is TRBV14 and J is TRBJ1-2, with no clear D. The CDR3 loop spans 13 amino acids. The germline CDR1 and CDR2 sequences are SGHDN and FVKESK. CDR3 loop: CAGSPAKRYGYTF. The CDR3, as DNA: TGTGCCGGCAGCCCAGCAAAGCGCTATGGCTACACCTTC.

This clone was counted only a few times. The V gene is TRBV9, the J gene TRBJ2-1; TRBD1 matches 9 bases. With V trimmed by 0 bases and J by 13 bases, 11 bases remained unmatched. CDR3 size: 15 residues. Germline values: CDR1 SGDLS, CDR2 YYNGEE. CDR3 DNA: TGTGCCAGCAGCGTAGATCCGGGACAGGGCCAGACACAGTTCTTC. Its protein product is CASSVDPGQGQTQFF.

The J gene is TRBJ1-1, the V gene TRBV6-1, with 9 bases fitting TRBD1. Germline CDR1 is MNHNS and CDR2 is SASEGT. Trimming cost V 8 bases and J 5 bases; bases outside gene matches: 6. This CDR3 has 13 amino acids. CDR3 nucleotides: TGTGCCAGCTCTACAGGGGGCGTAACTGAAGCTTTCTTT. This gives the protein CASSTGGVTEAFF.